This TCR beta chain was profiled in a study of T-cell memory formation after mild COVID-19. Background on the study: The study found TCR clusters largely donor specific. Study-wide results and caveats: Pre-infection memory already had some responding clones, implying cross-reactive memory joined.

The V segment lost 3 bases and the J segment 3 bases; nucleotides outside the gene matches: 4. Looked up from germline, CDR1 is SGHTA and CDR2 is FQGNSA. CDR3 length equals 14 residues. This clonotype was observed a few times. Its antigen remains unidentified. Via MiXCR, TCRdb re-called the 5' RACE reads, giving one row per CDR3 protein. Of about 270,000 distinct CDR3 sequences listed, about a sixth were seen once; the top ten hold under 30%. Sequenced sample: PBMCs or a T cell subset sorted from them (not recorded which). This TCR came from a man aged 18 to 29 who had mild COVID-19 (a few samples of this study predate the infection). Cell type and time point are not known. V and J are TRBV7-2 and TRBJ2-7; the match to TRBD2 covers 8 bases. CDR3 in amino acids: CASSFSSGSYEQYF. The CDR3 coding sequence is TGTGCCAGCAGCTTTTCGAGCGGGAGCTACGAGCAGTACTTC.